Each of the 20 T cell receptor beta chains below was sequenced from the same sample in a study of radiotherapy plus CTLA-4 blockade in lung cancer. Assay: immunoSEQ multiplex PCR; the TCRdb copy retains only in-frame clones and omits some. In the table there are some 74,000 clones, 78% of which are singletons. The starting material was peripheral blood, obtained from a patient treated with radiotherapy plus ipilimumab. The source is a human donor with non-small cell lung cancer who had a complete response to radiotherapy plus ipilimumab.

The rearrangement uses TRBV6-6 and TRBJ1-4; D is undetermined. CDR3 length equals 15 residues. CDR1 MNHNY and CDR2 SVGAGI come from the germline V gene (reference sequence). V lost 5 bases to trimming and J lost 0 bases, with 10 bases between them. CDR3 in DNA: TGTGCCAGCAGTAAGGAGTCCGCAACTAATGAAAAACTGTTTTTT. Its translation is CASSKESATNEKLFF.

The chain joins TRBV19 to TRBJ2-7, with a tentative D call TRBD1 (6 bases). V gave up 8 bases and J gave up 4 bases, with 18 bases separating them. Germline V CDR1 and CDR2: LNHDA, SQIVND (reference sequence). This CDR3 region has 14 residues. The CDR3 spells CASAAGTSNYEQYF. CDR3 DNA: TGTGCCAGTGCGGCCGGGACATCAAATTACGAGCAGTACTTC.

This chain links TRBV29-1 with TRBJ2-1; D might be TRBD1 (6 bases). This CDR3 contains 15 residues. V lost 0 bases to trimming and J lost 7 bases, with 16 bases between them. In germline, CDR1 is SQVTM, CDR2 ANQGSEA. The CDR3 is CSVEDHRVYNNEQFF. For the CDR3, the DNA is TGCAGCGTTGAAGATCACAGGGTGTATAATAATGAGCAGTTCTTC.

This chain uses TRBV19 with TRBJ2-2, with 9 positions matching TRBD1. The germline V gene encodes CDR1 LNHDA and CDR2 SQIVND (reference sequence). CDR3 length: 16 amino acids. Germline trimming cut 3 bases from V and 4 bases from J; bases unmatched to any gene: 6. Written as DNA, the CDR3 is TGTGCCAGTAGTATCGGACAGGGGAGACGCACCGGGGAGCTGTTTTTT. This encodes CASSIGQGRRTGELFF.

V usage is TRBV2 and J usage is TRBJ2-5; 7 bases are a match to TRBD2. This CDR3 region has 13 residues. Germline V CDR1 and CDR2: SNHLY, FYNNEI. The V and J ends lost 5 bases and 5 bases, in that order; junction bases with no gene match: 5. The CDR3 is CASSPEGGETQYF. CDR3 nucleotide sequence: TGTGCCAGCAGTCCAGAGGGAGGGGAGACCCAGTACTTC.

This rearrangement joins TRBV5-1 to TRBJ1-1; 7 bases line up with TRBD1. This CDR3 region has 15 residues. Germline lookup yields CDR1 SGHRS and CDR2 YFSETQ. The ends lost 6 bases at V and 4 bases at J; junction bases unmatched: 12. This CDR3 reads CASTVGRGGGTEAFF. The CDR3 coding sequence is TGCGCCAGCACAGTCGGTAGAGGGGGCGGCACTGAAGCTTTCTTT.

The V gene is TRBV4-3, the J gene TRBJ2-3; D unresolved. This CDR3 is 16 amino acids long. CDR1 and CDR2 from the germline V gene are LGHNA and YSLEER. Trimming left V 0 bases short and J 0 bases short, with 10 bases between. The CDR3 is CASSQEGLGSTDTQYF. The DNA for the CDR3 is TGCGCCAGCAGCCAAGAGGGATTGGGTAGCACAGATACGCAGTATTTT.

The gene calls are TRBV29-1 and TRBJ1-2, with D maybe TRBD1 (6 bases). Germline V CDR1 and CDR2: SQVTM, ANQGSEA. The CDR3 is 12 residues long. Trimming removed 8 bases at V and 8 bases at J, with 18 bases between. CDR3 in amino acids: CSTRDRQWGYTF. As DNA, the CDR3 is TGCAGCACCCGAGACAGGCAATGGGGCTACACCTTC.

The CDR3 DNA follows: TGTGCCAGCACCCTTGGGTGGGCAGCTCCCTCTGGGGCCAACGTCCTGACTTTC. It encodes CASTLGWAAPSGANVLTF. The chain recombines TRBV27 with TRBJ2-6; no reliable D call. This CDR3 is built from 18 residues. Trimming removed 7 bases from V and 0 bases from J, with 19 bases in between. Germline V gene data show CDR1 as MNHEY and CDR2 as SMNVEV (reference sequence).

The chain links TRBV10-1 to TRBJ2-7; TRBD2 might be the D (5 bases). Germline V lookup: CDR1 WNHNN, CDR2 SYGVQD (reference sequence). V was shortened by 3 bases and J by 5 bases, with 11 bases between the two germline ends. This CDR3 spans 13 amino acids. CDR3: CASSDFPGNEQYV. CDR3 coding DNA: TGCGCCAGCAGTGATTTTCCGGGGAACGAGCAGTACGTC.

V and J are TRBV9 and TRBJ1-3; D remains ambiguous. V lost 7 bases and J lost 0, with 8 bases in between. The CDR3 has 13 amino acids. Germline-derived CDR1 and CDR2 are SGDLS and YYNGEE. CDR3 residues: CASGPSSGNTIYF. The CDR3 DNA follows: TGTGCCAGCGGCCCGTCCTCTGGAAACACCATATATTTT.

This chain joins TRBV11-2 and TRBJ2-5; D unresolved. The CDR3 runs 15 residues. The V and J ends lost 0 bases and 2 bases respectively, with 10 bases between them. Per germline, CDR1 SGHAT and CDR2 FQNNGV. CDR3 protein: CASSLDGKAQETQYF. The CDR3 DNA follows: TGTGCCAGCAGCTTAGATGGAAAGGCGCAAGAGACCCAGTACTTC.

The chain is built from TRBV5-1 and TRBJ1-1, with a tentative D call TRBD1 (6 bases). This CDR3 has 15 residues. CDR1 SGHRS and CDR2 YFSETQ come from the germline V gene. V shed 1 base and J shed 3 bases, with 13 bases lying between them. The CDR3 sequence is CASSLSGAGDTEAFF. The DNA for the CDR3 is TGCGCCAGCAGCTTGTCAGGGGCGGGGGACACTGAAGCTTTCTTT.

The chain has TRBV23-1 and TRBJ2-1; unclear D gene. TRBV23-1 belongs to the ORF category, with a function that is uncertain. V was pared by 9 bases and J by 8 bases, with 5 bases between. The length of the CDR3 is 9 residues. As DNA, the CDR3 is TGCGCCAGTTTCCATGAGCAGTTCTTC. Encoded protein: CASFHEQFF.

This rearrangement joins TRBV10-1 to TRBJ2-5; D might be TRBD2 (6 bases). Germline V gene sequence: CDR1 WNHNN, CDR2 SYGVQD (reference sequence). Between the trimmed V and J ends, which lost 3 bases and 4 bases, there was a span of 18 bases. CDR3 length: 16 amino acids. Written as DNA, the CDR3 is TGCGCCAGCAGTGAAGGGTCGGCCTCCGGGGGAGAGACCCAGTACTTC. Translating it yields CASSEGSASGGETQYF.

This rearrangement joins TRBV19 to TRBJ2-7; no clear D. The CDR3 has 13 residues. Trimming stripped 5 bases from V and 6 bases from J, with 14 bases between. Germline CDR1 LNHDA, CDR2 SQIVND (reference sequence). CDR3 sequence reads: CASSRTLWSEQYV. The CDR3 DNA reads TGTGCCAGTAGTCGGACCCTTTGGAGCGAGCAGTACGTC.

This clone was observed a few times. CDR3 DNA: TGTGCCAGCAGCTCAGGATTCGGCTACGAGCAGTACGTC. It translates to CASSSGFGYEQYV. The chain employs TRBV28 and TRBJ2-7, with D uncertain. The V gene lost 6 bases and the J gene lost 3 bases, with 12 bases spanning the gap. Per germline, CDR1 MDHEN and CDR2 SYDVKM. This CDR3 spans 13 amino acids.

This clone was recorded only once. The chain joins TRBV6-5 to TRBJ2-1; 13 bases are shared with TRBD2. The CDR3 sequence is 15 residues long. Germline V gene data show CDR1 as MNHEY and CDR2 as SVGAGI. Losses at the gene ends were 5 bases for V and 6 bases for J; bases not matched to a gene: 4. For the CDR3, the DNA is TGTGCCAGCAGTCGACTAGCGGGAGGCTTCAATGAGCAGTTCTTC. Translation gives CASSRLAGGFNEQFF.

This chain links TRBV7-9 with TRBJ2-2; TRBD2 agrees at 7 bases. The J segment lost 2 bases and the V segment lost 9 bases, leaving 6 bases of the junction unmatched. CDR1 is SEHNR and CDR2 is FQNEAQ in the germline V gene (reference sequence). The CDR3 loop spans 14 amino acids. CDR3: CARTKAGNTGELFF. The CDR3 DNA is TGTGCCAGAACCAAAGCGGGAAACACCGGGGAGCTGTTTTTT.

The rearrangement joins TRBV7-2 to TRBJ2-3; possible D gene TRBD2, 6 bases. Germline-derived CDR1 and CDR2 are SGHTA and FQGNSA. Trimming left V 1 base short and J 6 bases short, with 11 bases between. The CDR3 extends over 14 amino acids. DNA of the CDR3: TGTGCCAGCAGCTTAGTGGAGGGAGTGGATACGCAGTATTTT. Its translation: CASSLVEGVDTQYF.